The 5 T cell receptor beta chains below come from one sample, sequenced in a study of a mutant IDH1 vaccine in newly diagnosed glioma. Profiled with immunoSEQ multiplex PCR; TCRdb holds only in-frame clones, not every one. Found here are roughly 86,000 clones, roughly 91% of them singletons; the top ten hold 0.77%. Time point described: week 47, end of study. Doses consisted of 300 ug of mutant IDH1 20-mer peptide each, paired with topical imiquimod. These TCRs are of unknown antigen specificity. The sequenced sample was PBMCs, obtained from a glioma patient whose treatment included an IDH1 peptide vaccine. These receptors all stem from a woman in her fifties or sixties with glioma.

The CDR3 loop reads CAISESPRDEQFF. The CDR3, as DNA: TGTGCCATCAGTGAGTCTCCCCGGGATGAGCAGTTCTTC. The genes are TRBV10-3 and TRBJ2-1, with no clear D. Trimming took 0 bases from V and 8 from J, leaving 8 bases between them. This CDR3 comprises 13 residues. Germline CDR1 is ENHRY and CDR2 is SYGVKD.

The CDR3 sequence: CASSFYSGSSYEQYF. CDR3 nucleotide sequence: TGTGCCAGCAGTTTCTATTCGGGAAGCTCCTACGAGCAGTACTTC. The genes are TRBV28 and TRBJ2-7, with D perhaps TRBD2 (5 bases). The V end lost 3 bases, the J end lost 0 bases, and 12 bases lay between the germline ends. The germline V gene encodes CDR1 MDHEN and CDR2 SYDVKM. This CDR3 comprises 15 residues.

This chain joins TRBV5-5 and TRBJ2-5, with a tentative D call TRBD1 (5 bases). The closer fit of TRBJ2-7 to the DNA end suggests the J call may be wrong. Germline CDR1 and CDR2: SGHKS and YYEKEE (reference sequence). The CDR3 spans 16 residues. CDR3 nucleotide sequence: TGTGCCAGCAGCGACCAACAGGCTCGAGGCTCCTACGAGCAGTACTTC. It codes for CASSDQQARGSYEQYF.

The V and J genes are TRBV6-5 and TRBJ2-1; 7 bases are a match to TRBD1. The CDR3 runs to 14 residues. V dropped 5 bases and J dropped 7; count of bases not matched to a gene: 8. From germline, CDR1 is MNHEY and CDR2 SVGAGI. The CDR3 sequence is CASSRGPNKNEQFF. The CDR3 nucleotides read TGTGCCAGCAGTAGGGGGCCTAATAAAAATGAGCAGTTCTTC.

The genes are TRBV30 and TRBJ2-1; 9 bases align to TRBD1. Germline V lookup: CDR1 GTSNPN, CDR2 SVGIG (reference sequence). Germline trimming cut 5 bases from V and 0 bases from J; bases unmatched to any gene: 5. This CDR3 has 15 residues. This CDR3 reads CAWAQGQGSYNEQFF. CDR3 nucleotide sequence: TGTGCCTGGGCCCAGGGACAGGGCTCCTACAATGAGCAGTTCTTC.